The next 25 T cell receptor beta chains were all read from a single sample in a study of T cell responses to AZD1222 COVID-19 vaccine. The data were produced by immunoSEQ multiplex PCR, yet TCRdb's version contains in-frame clones alone and is incomplete. The sample consists of nearly 95,000 clones, 80% to 90% of them appearing once. The sequences come from peripheral blood, collected 28 days after the second AZD1222 dose. The receptors shown here come from an adult who received the AZD1222 COVID-19 vaccine.

CDR3 loop: CASSLVQGTNSPLHF. CDR3 coding DNA: TGCGCCAGCAGCTTGGTCCAGGGAACTAATTCACCCCTCCACTTT. V usage is TRBV5-1 and J usage is TRBJ1-6; tentatively, D is TRBD1 (5 bases). Germline lookup yields CDR1 SGHRS and CDR2 YFSETQ. Trimming shortened V by 0 bases and J by 6 bases, and 10 bases separated the two germline ends. This CDR3 contains 15 residues.

The chain is built from TRBV19 and TRBJ1-5; unclear D gene. CDR1 is LNHDA, CDR2 SQIVND, per germline (reference sequence). Trimming stripped 6 bases from V and 7 bases from J, with 13 bases between. CDR3 length: 13 residues. The CDR3 DNA sequence: TGTGCCAGTAGCCCAGAGGGCGTGCAGCCCCAGCATTTT. Translated: CASSPEGVQPQHF.

The gene calls are TRBV16 and TRBJ1-4, with a possible D match to TRBD1 (5 bases). Germline loops: CDR1 KGHSY, CDR2 FQNENV. The CDR3 totals 20 residues. The V and J ends lost 0 bases and 0 bases respectively, with 20 bases between them. The CDR3 loop reads CASSQSWDVTIFATNEKLFF. CDR3 nucleotide sequence: TGTGCCAGCAGCCAATCTTGGGACGTAACGATCTTTGCAACTAATGAAAAACTGTTTTTT.

The rearrangement links TRBV6-4 to TRBJ2-1; TRBD2 matches 7 bases. V trimming: 4 bases; J trimming: 8 bases; junction bases outside the gene matches: 11. CDR3 length: 15 residues. The germline V gene has CDR1 MRHNA and CDR2 SNTAGT. CDR3 in amino acids: CASSAGTTDRDEQFF. The DNA for the CDR3 is TGTGCCAGCAGTGCCGGGACTACCGATAGAGATGAGCAGTTCTTC.

This clone was found once. V and J are TRBV30 and TRBJ1-1; D gene ambiguous. With 0 bases removed from V and 6 bases from J, the gap between germline ends came to 8 bases. The CDR3 is 12 residues long. CDR1 is GTSNPN and CDR2 is SVGIG in the germline V gene (reference sequence). The CDR3 protein is CAWSVAVPEAFF. For the CDR3, the DNA is TGTGCCTGGAGTGTCGCAGTGCCTGAAGCTTTCTTT.

The rearrangement links TRBV18 to TRBJ1-1; D perhaps matches TRBD1 (5 bases). Germline values: CDR1 KGHSH, CDR2 LQKENI. The CDR3 is 14 amino acids. Trimming removed 3 bases from V and 1 base from J, with 9 bases in between. The CDR3: CASSPGRENTEAFF. The CDR3 DNA reads as TGTGCCAGCTCACCGGGACGGGAGAACACTGAAGCTTTCTTT.

The gene calls are TRBV30 and TRBJ2-5; possibly TRBD2 for D (6 bases). V gave up 0 bases and J gave up 4 bases, with 9 bases separating them. CDR3 length equals 13 residues. CDR1 is GTSNPN and CDR2 is SVGIG in the germline V gene (reference sequence). The CDR3 sequence: CAWSVLGGETQYF. CDR3 nucleotide sequence: TGTGCCTGGAGTGTACTGGGGGGAGAGACCCAGTACTTC.

The chain joins TRBV6-5 to TRBJ2-3; D uncertain. V was shortened by 6 bases and J by 6 bases, with 13 bases between the two germline ends. There are 13 residues in the CDR3. The germline CDR1 and CDR2 sequences are MNHEY and SVGAGI. CDR3 bases: TGTGCCAGCAGACTTAAGCTAGTGGATACGCAGTATTTT. Amino acid sequence: CASRLKLVDTQYF.

This clone was counted a single time. The chain is built from TRBV6-5 and TRBJ1-2; D is possibly TRBD1 (6 bases). The CDR3 has 14 residues. V dropped 6 bases and J dropped 2 bases, with 13 bases sitting between them. Germline lookup yields CDR1 MNHEY and CDR2 SVGAGI. CDR3 loop: CASRGRQENYGYTF. For the CDR3, the DNA is TGTGCCAGCAGAGGACGACAGGAGAACTATGGCTACACCTTC.

This sequence joins TRBV11-2 and TRBJ1-1; 8 bases fit TRBD1. V shed 3 bases, J shed 10 bases, and the junction held 13 bases outside the gene matches. Germline CDR1 and CDR2: SGHAT and FQNNGV. The CDR3 is 15 amino acids. As DNA, the CDR3 is TGTGCCAGCAGCTTGTCAGGGGGCCAGGGTGGTAGAGCTTTCTTT. It specifies CASSLSGGQGGRAFF.

The chain is built from TRBV27 and TRBJ2-5, with 7 nucleotides matching TRBD2. CDR1 is MNHEY, CDR2 SMNVEV, per germline (reference sequence). There are 14 residues in the CDR3. V lost 9 bases, J lost 7 bases, and 14 bases stayed unmatched. CDR3 protein: CASWRNGEGGTQYF. In nucleotides, the CDR3 is TGTGCCAGTTGGCGGAACGGGGAGGGTGGGACCCAGTACTTC.

The chain links TRBV5-1 to TRBJ2-1, with TRBD2 matching over 9 bases. In germline, CDR1 is SGHRS, CDR2 YFSETQ. The ends lost 2 bases at V and 8 bases at J; junction bases unmatched: 5. The CDR3 consists of 14 residues. This chain's CDR3 is CASSFLAGDYEQFF. CDR3 in DNA: TGCGCCAGCAGCTTTTTAGCGGGAGACTATGAGCAGTTCTTC.

The chain couples TRBV19 to TRBJ1-2, with D possibly matching TRBD1 (5 bases). The V end lost 9 bases, the J end lost 2 bases, and 13 bases lay between the germline ends. The CDR3 is made up of 13 amino acids. Germline V gives CDR1 LNHDA, CDR2 SQIVND (reference sequence). The CDR3 DNA reads TGTGCCAGCGGGGACGTGTTCAACTATGGCTACACCTTC. Translated, it gives CASGDVFNYGYTF.

The chain is built from TRBV10-3 and TRBJ1-2; no definite D call. CDR1 and CDR2 (germline): ENHRY, SYGVKD. CDR3 length: 14 residues. The V end lost 10 bases, the J end lost 1 base, and 16 bases lay between the germline ends. CDR3: CATQTAGSNYGYTF. In DNA, the CDR3 is TGTGCCACCCAAACCGCGGGGAGTAACTATGGCTACACCTTC.

The chain links TRBV24-1 to TRBJ2-1; D perhaps matches TRBD2 (6 bases). The CDR3 consists of 14 residues. Germline CDR1 is KGHDR and CDR2 is SFDVKD. Between the trimmed V and J ends, which lost 7 bases and 5 bases, there was a span of 14 bases. The CDR3 DNA is TGTGCCACCAGCCCGGGACTTCAAGACAATGAGCAGTTCTTC. Protein product: CATSPGLQDNEQFF.

The chain combines TRBV5-1 with TRBJ1-1, with 10 bases aligning to TRBD1. The CDR3 loop spans 14 amino acids. The germline V gene encodes CDR1 SGHRS and CDR2 YFSETQ. V shed 5 bases, J shed 1 base, and the junction held 2 bases outside the gene matches. The CDR3: CASRGQGENTEAFF. In nucleotides, the CDR3 is TGCGCCAGCAGAGGACAGGGGGAGAACACTGAAGCTTTCTTT.

The chain combines TRBV5-1 with TRBJ2-3; D is uncertain. Trimming took 1 base from V and 1 from J, leaving 7 bases between them. This CDR3 spans 14 amino acids. Germline-derived CDR1 and CDR2 are SGHRS and YFSETQ. CDR3 sequence: CASSLRSGTDTQYF. DNA for the CDR3: TGCGCCAGCAGCTTGAGGAGCGGCACAGATACGCAGTATTTT. Complete variable domain (other parts from reference TRBV5-1 and TRBJ2-3): KAGVTQTPRYLIKTRGQQVTLSCSPISGHRSVSWYQQTPGQGLQFLFEYFSETQRNKGNFPGRFSGRQFSNSRSEMNVSTLELGDSALYLCASSLRSGTDTQYFGPGTRLTVL.

As for this clone: At the DNA level, this CDR3 is encoded by other sequences in the same sample as well. The rearrangement joins TRBV18 to TRBJ2-5; D is possibly TRBD2 (5 bases). In germline, CDR1 is KGHSH, CDR2 LQKENI. Trimming removed 2 bases from V and 7 bases from J, with 20 bases in between. The CDR3 spans 16 residues. Written as DNA, the CDR3 is TGTGCCAGCTCACCATTGACCGGGGATCACCAGGTGACCCAGTACTTC. Amino acids: CASSPLTGDHQVTQYF.

The chain carries TRBV7-2 and TRBJ2-7; no firm D call. With 1 base removed from V and 1 base from J, the gap between germline ends came to 8 bases. Germline V gene data show CDR1 as SGHTA and CDR2 as FQGNSA. This CDR3 comprises 14 residues. CDR3 bases: TGTGCCAGCAGCTTAGACGCAGGATCCTACGAGCAGTACTTC. Translating gives CASSLDAGSYEQYF.

V gene TRBV29-1 combines with J gene TRBJ2-7; D perhaps matches TRBD2 (5 bases). This CDR3 has 12 amino acids. The V gene lost 3 bases and the J gene lost 5 bases, with 11 bases spanning the gap. From germline, CDR1 is SQVTM and CDR2 ANQGSEA. The CDR3 DNA is TGCAGCGTTGACGAGGGTGGCGACGAGCAGTACTTC. It translates to CSVDEGGDEQYF.

This rearrangement joins TRBV7-9 to TRBJ1-1, with D perhaps matching TRBD1 (5 bases). This CDR3 comprises 13 residues. The germline V gene encodes CDR1 SEHNR and CDR2 FQNEAQ (reference sequence). V lost 3 bases, J lost 3 bases, and 8 bases lay in between. The DNA of the CDR3 is TGTGCCAGCAGCTTGGGGCAGTACACTGAAGCTTTCTTT. It specifies CASSLGQYTEAFF.

The gene calls are TRBV4-1 and TRBJ2-2; unclear D gene. The germline gives CDR1 MGHRA, CDR2 YSYEKL. The V and J ends lost 3 bases and 3 bases respectively, with 17 bases between them. The CDR3 is made up of 17 amino acids. The CDR3 protein is CASSHESYQRDTGELFF. CDR3 DNA: TGCGCCAGCAGCCATGAATCTTATCAAAGGGACACCGGGGAGCTGTTTTTT.

The chain has TRBV18 and TRBJ1-5, with TRBD1 as a possible D gene (6 bases). CDR3 length: 15 amino acids. Trimming cost V 4 bases and J 3 bases, with 13 bases left between them. Per germline, CDR1 KGHSH and CDR2 LQKENI. CDR3 coding DNA: TGTGCCAGCTCACTCTCAGGGGAGATCAATCAGCCCCAGCATTTT. Its translation: CASSLSGEINQPQHF.

This chain connects TRBV15 to TRBJ1-1; D gene ambiguous. V dropped 1 base and J dropped 5 bases, with 11 bases sitting between them. This CDR3 is built from 14 residues. Germline V gene lookup returns CDR1 LNHNV and CDR2 YYDKDF (reference sequence). The CDR3 bases are TGTGCCACCAGCAGAGGGAGGTTAGGGACTGAAGCTTTCTTT. Translated: CATSRGRLGTEAFF.

J is TRBJ1-2 and V is TRBV19; D not resolved. There are 14 residues in the CDR3. Germline V gene lookup returns CDR1 LNHDA and CDR2 SQIVND (reference sequence). V was cut by 5 bases and J by 7 bases, with 17 bases left in between. CDR3: CASSPLGVTFGYTF. The CDR3 nucleotides are TGTGCCAGTAGTCCCCTCGGGGTTACTTTTGGCTACACCTTC.